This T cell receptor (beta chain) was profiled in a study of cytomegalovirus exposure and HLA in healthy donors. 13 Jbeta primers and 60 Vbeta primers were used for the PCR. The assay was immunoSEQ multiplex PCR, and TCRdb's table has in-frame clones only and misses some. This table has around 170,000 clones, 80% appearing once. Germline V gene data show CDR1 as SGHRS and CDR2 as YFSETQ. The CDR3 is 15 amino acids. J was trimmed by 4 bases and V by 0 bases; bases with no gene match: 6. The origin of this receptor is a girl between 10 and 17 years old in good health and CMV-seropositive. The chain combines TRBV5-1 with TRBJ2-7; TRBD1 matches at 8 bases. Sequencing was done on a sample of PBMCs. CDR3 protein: CASSLDAGGGYEQYF. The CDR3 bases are TGCGCCAGCAGCTTGGACGCAGGGGGCGGGTACGAGCAGTACTTC.